This TCR beta chain is from a study of blood T cell repertoires in COVID-19. Allocation to cohorts depended on clinical history reported by the participants. CDR1 is SEHNR, CDR2 FQNEAQ, per germline (reference sequence). With 4 bases clipped from V and 3 bases from J, the junction kept 5 bases outside the gene matches. The CDR3 loop spans 14 amino acids. Generated by immunoSEQ multiplex PCR, the TCRdb table keeps only in-frame clones and is missing some. The top ten clones hold 5.5% of a sample with 130,000 to 150,000 clones, approximately 88% of them seen once. The source material was PBMCs or T cells enriched from blood (not recorded which). J is TRBJ1-1 and V is TRBV7-9, with 7 bases matching TRBD1. This sequence originates from a man in his forties with acute COVID-19. The CDR3, as DNA: TGTGCCAGCAGCTCGGGACAGCCACACACTGAAGCTTTCTTT. This codes for CASSSGQPHTEAFF.